Listed here are 25 T cell receptor beta chains from one sample, sequenced in a study of monozygotic twins with inflammatory bowel disease. TCRdb re-called the 5' RACE reads and shows each CDR3 protein once, DNA omitted. This specimen shows some 450,000 distinct CDR3 sequences; the ten leading clones hold 2% to 3%. The sample comprised blood. These TCRs come from a human donor with ulcerative colitis or Crohn's disease, or a healthy co-twin of an affected twin (not recorded which).

The V and J genes are TRBV5-1 and TRBJ2-1; the D call from TCRdb, TRBD1, cannot be confirmed without DNA. Germline assignment: CDR1 SGHRS and CDR2 YFSETQ. The CDR3 spans 14 residues. The CDR3 sequence is CASSLGEQGHEQFF.

The V call is TRBV5-1, the J call TRBJ2-3; there is no DNA to check the TCRdb D call of TRBD1. The germline V gene has CDR1 SGHRS and CDR2 YFSETQ. The CDR3 is 19 residues long. CDR3 amino acids: CASSLFRGPGVLLTDTQYF.

CDR3 loop: CASSPERLAGTDTQYF. The chain carries TRBV3-1 and TRBJ2-3. The germline CDR1 and CDR2 sequences are LGHDT and YNNKEL (reference sequence). CDR3 length: 16 residues.

This chain links TRBV23-1 with TRBJ2-3; TCRdb's assignment of TRBD1 cannot be checked, as there is no DNA. TRBV23-1 is given ORF status, its function remaining uncertain. The CDR3 is 15 residues long. CDR3 protein: CASSPPGGRSDTQYF.

The V call is TRBV18, the J call TRBJ1-1. The CDR3 has 16 amino acids. Germline CDR1 reads KGHSH; CDR2 reads LQKENI. The CDR3 here is CASSPPPNSMNTEAFF.

J is TRBJ2-2 and V is TRBV20-1; TCRdb reports TRBD2, a call that lacks DNA to check it against. Germline loops: CDR1 DFQATT, CDR2 SNEGSKA (reference sequence). The CDR3 is 17 amino acids. The CDR3 spells CSARVISGDMNTGELFF.

The V and J genes are TRBV7-3 and TRBJ2-2; TCRdb's D call, TRBD1, is unchecked because there is no DNA. Germline CDR1 is SGHTA and CDR2 is FQGTGA. The CDR3 consists of 14 residues. This chain's CDR3 is CASSPGLGTGELFF.

This chain connects TRBV5-1 to TRBJ1-3. Germline lookup yields CDR1 SGHRS and CDR2 YFSETQ. The CDR3 is 16 residues long. CDR3 sequence: CASSRDGAFAGNTIYF. The variable domain in full, with the rest retrieved from reference TRBV5-1 and TRBJ1-3, is KAGVTQTPRYLIKTRGQQVTLSCSPISGHRSVSWYQQTPGQGLQFLFEYFSETQRNKGNFPGRFSGRQFSNSRSEMNVSTLELGDSALYLCASSRDGAFAGNTIYFGEGSWLTVV.

The rearrangement links TRBV20-1 to TRBJ1-1. The germline gives CDR1 DFQATT, CDR2 SNEGSKA (reference sequence). The CDR3 is 12 residues long. The CDR3 loop reads CSAYDGNTEAFF.

This sequence joins TRBV5-1 and TRBJ2-6. CDR3 length equals 15 residues. Germline CDR1 reads SGHRS; CDR2 reads YFSETQ. CDR3 residues: CASTLGNSGANVLTF.

The gene calls are TRBV29-1 and TRBJ2-6; TCRdb names TRBD1, which stays unverified in the absence of DNA. The CDR3 has 18 amino acids. CDR1 and CDR2 from the germline V gene are SQVTM and ANQGSEA. The CDR3: CSVGPESRISSGANVLTF.

The V gene is TRBV12-3 or TRBV12-4, the J gene TRBJ1-5. The CDR3 spans 14 residues. This CDR3 reads CASTMTGSNQPQHF.

The chain uses TRBV20-1 and TRBJ1-4; TCRdb returns TRBD1, unconfirmable since there is no DNA. CDR1 is DFQATT, CDR2 SNEGSKA, per germline (reference sequence). This CDR3 spans 17 amino acids. Here the CDR3 reads CSARDPQGTTTNEKLFF.

The chain uses TRBV4-1 and TRBJ1-1; with no DNA, the TCRdb D assignment of TRBD1 cannot be verified. Germline assignment: CDR1 MGHRA and CDR2 YSYEKL. The CDR3 extends over 14 amino acids. The CDR3 sequence is CASSQDPRGTEAFF.

The chain joins TRBV7-9 to TRBJ2-7; the D call of TRBD2 rests on TCRdb alone, since no DNA is present to check it. The CDR3 runs 14 residues. The germline V gene encodes CDR1 SEHNR and CDR2 FQNEAQ (reference sequence). This chain's CDR3 is CASSFSGLAYEQYF.

The chain recombines TRBV20-1 with TRBJ2-7; TCRdb's D call, TRBD2, is unchecked because there is no DNA. CDR3 length equals 12 residues. Germline CDR1 is DFQATT and CDR2 is SNEGSKA (reference sequence). The CDR3 loop is CSARRLAGEQYF.

The chain is built from TRBV12-3 or TRBV12-4 and TRBJ1-6; TCRdb selects TRBD1, and the lack of DNA leaves this call unchecked. The CDR3 is 14 residues long. The CDR3 is CASTPSEGGSPLHF.

The chain carries TRBV20-1 and TRBJ1-1; TCRdb calls TRBD1, which cannot be checked without DNA. The germline CDR1 and CDR2 sequences are DFQATT and SNEGSKA (reference sequence). CDR3 length: 13 residues. This CDR3 reads CSASSGGWTEAFF.

CDR3 sequence reads: CASSRLALAAQETQYF. V is TRBV27 and J is TRBJ2-5; TCRdb reports TRBD2, a call that lacks DNA to check it against. This CDR3 is 16 amino acids long. Germline CDR1 and CDR2: MNHEY and SMNVEV (reference sequence).

The V and J genes are TRBV29-1 and TRBJ2-5; TCRdb indicates TRBD1, and absent DNA this call remains unverified. Germline V CDR1 and CDR2: SQVTM, ANQGSEA. This CDR3 has 12 amino acids. The CDR3 sequence is CSVLRGGETQYF.

The chain links TRBV7-8 to TRBJ2-5; TCRdb's D gene call, TRBD1, goes unchecked for lack of DNA. The CDR3 runs 11 residues. CDR1 and CDR2 (germline): SGHVS, FQNEAQ. CDR3 loop: CASSPPETQYF.

The V gene is TRBV20-1, the J gene TRBJ2-5. In germline, CDR1 is DFQATT, CDR2 SNEGSKA (reference sequence). This CDR3 is 14 amino acids long. Here the CDR3 reads CSASLSIYQETQYF.

This chain links TRBV5-1 with TRBJ1-2; the D call from TCRdb, TRBD1, cannot be confirmed without DNA. The CDR3 is made up of 15 amino acids. CDR1 SGHRS and CDR2 YFSETQ come from the germline V gene. The CDR3 loop is CASSSGQGAVGGYTF.

The rearrangement links TRBV20-1 to TRBJ2-7. CDR1 and CDR2 (germline): DFQATT, SNEGSKA (reference sequence). The CDR3 contains 12 residues. The CDR3: CSAAWEQYEQYF.

CDR3 sequence reads: CASSSLSAQYF. The chain combines TRBV11-1 with TRBJ2-5; the TCRdb D gene call, TRBD2, has no DNA to confirm it. Germline assignment: CDR1 SGHAT and CDR2 FQDESV (reference sequence). The CDR3 runs 11 residues. Together with reference TRBV11-1 and TRBJ2-5, the CDR3 gives the full variable domain: EAEVAQSPRYKITEKSQAVAFWCDPISGHATLYWYRQILGQGPELLVQFQDESVVDDSQLPKDRFSAERLKGVDSTLKIQPAELGDSAMYLCASSSLSAQYFGPGTRLLVL.